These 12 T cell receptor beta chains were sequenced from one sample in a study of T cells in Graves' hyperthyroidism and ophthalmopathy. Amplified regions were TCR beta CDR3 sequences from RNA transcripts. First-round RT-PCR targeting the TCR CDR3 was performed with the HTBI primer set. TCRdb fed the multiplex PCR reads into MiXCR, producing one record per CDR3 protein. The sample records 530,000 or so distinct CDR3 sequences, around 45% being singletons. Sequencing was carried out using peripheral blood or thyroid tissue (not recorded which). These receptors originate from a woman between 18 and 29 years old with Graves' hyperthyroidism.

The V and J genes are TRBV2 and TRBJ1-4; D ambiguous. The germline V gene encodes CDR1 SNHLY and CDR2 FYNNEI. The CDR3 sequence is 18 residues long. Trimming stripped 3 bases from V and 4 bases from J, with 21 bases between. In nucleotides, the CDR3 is TGTGCCAGCAGTGACCCTCAGCGGGAGAGATACAATAATGAAAAACTGTTTTTT. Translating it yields CASSDPQRERYNNEKLFF. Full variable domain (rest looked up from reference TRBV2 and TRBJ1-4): EPEVTQTPSHQVTQMGQEVILRCVPISNHLYFYWYRQILGQKVEFLVSFYNNEISEKSEIFDDQFSVERPDGSNFTLKIRSTKLEDSAMYFCASSDPQRERYNNEKLFFGSGTQLSVL.

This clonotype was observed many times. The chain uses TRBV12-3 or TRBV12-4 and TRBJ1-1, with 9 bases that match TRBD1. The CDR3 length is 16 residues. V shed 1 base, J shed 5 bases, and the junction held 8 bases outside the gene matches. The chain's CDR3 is CASSLGSGTGRTEAFF. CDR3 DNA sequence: TGTGCCAGCAGTTTAGGATCCGGGACAGGGAGGACTGAAGCTTTCTTT.

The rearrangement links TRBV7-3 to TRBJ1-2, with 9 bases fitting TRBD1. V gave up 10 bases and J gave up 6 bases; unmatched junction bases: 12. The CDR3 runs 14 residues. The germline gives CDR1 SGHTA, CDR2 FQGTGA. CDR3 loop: CAISVDRGGNGYTF. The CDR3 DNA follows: TGTGCCATCAGTGTGGACAGGGGAGGGAATGGCTACACCTTC.

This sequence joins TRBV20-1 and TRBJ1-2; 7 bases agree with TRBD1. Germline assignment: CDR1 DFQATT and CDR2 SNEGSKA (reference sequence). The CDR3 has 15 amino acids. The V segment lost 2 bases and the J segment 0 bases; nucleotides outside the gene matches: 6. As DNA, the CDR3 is TGCAGTGCTAGATCTTACAGGGGTTCTAACTATGGCTACACCTTC. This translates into CSARSYRGSNYGYTF.

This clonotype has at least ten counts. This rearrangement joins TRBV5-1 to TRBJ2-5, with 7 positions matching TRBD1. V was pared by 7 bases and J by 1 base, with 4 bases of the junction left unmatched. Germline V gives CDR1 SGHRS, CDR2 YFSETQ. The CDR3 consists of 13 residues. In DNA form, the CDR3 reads TGCGCCAGCCGACAGGGAATCCAAGAGACCCAGTACTTC. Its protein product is CASRQGIQETQYF.

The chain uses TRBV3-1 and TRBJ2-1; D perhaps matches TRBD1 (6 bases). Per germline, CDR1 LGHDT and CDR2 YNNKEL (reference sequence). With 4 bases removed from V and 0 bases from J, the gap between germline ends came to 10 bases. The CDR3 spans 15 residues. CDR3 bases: TGTGCCAGCAGCCTAGGACAGAGCTCCTACAATGAGCAGTTCTTC. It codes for CASSLGQSSYNEQFF.

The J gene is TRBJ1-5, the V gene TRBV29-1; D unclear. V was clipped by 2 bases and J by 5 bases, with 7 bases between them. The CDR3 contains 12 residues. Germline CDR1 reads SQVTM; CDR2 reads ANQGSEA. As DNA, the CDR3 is TGCAGCGTTGAATGGGCGGATCAGCCCCAGCATTTT. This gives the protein CSVEWADQPQHF. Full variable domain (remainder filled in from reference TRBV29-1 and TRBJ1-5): SAVISQKPSRDICQRGTSLTIQCQVDSQVTMMFWYRQQPGQSLTLIATANQGSEATYESGFVIDKFPISRPNLTFSTLTVSNMSPEDSSIYLCSVEWADQPQHFGDGTRLSIL.

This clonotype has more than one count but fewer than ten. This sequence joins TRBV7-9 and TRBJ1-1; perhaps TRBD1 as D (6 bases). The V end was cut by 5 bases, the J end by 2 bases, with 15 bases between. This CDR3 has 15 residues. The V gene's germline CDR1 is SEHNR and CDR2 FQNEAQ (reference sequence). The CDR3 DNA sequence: TGTGCCAGCAGCGTCGGGGGCAGGGATAACACTGAAGCTTTCTTT. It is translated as CASSVGGRDNTEAFF.

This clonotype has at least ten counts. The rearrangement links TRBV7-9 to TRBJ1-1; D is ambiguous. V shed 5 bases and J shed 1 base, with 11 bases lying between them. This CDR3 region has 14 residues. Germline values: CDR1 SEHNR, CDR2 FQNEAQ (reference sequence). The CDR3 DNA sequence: TGTGCCAGCAGCGAAGGGTGGCGGAACACTGAAGCTTTCTTT. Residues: CASSEGWRNTEAFF.

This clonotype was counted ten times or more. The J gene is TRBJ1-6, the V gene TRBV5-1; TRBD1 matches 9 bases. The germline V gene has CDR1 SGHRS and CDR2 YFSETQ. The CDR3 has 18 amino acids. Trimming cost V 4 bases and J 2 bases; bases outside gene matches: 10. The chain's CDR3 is CASSPFGTGKAYNSPLHF. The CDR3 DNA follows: TGCGCCAGCAGCCCATTCGGGACAGGGAAGGCCTATAATTCACCCCTCCACTTT. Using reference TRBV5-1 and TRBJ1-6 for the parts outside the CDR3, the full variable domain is KAGVTQTPRYLIKTRGQQVTLSCSPISGHRSVSWYQQTPGQGLQFLFEYFSETQRNKGNFPGRFSGRQFSNSRSEMNVSTLELGDSALYLCASSPFGTGKAYNSPLHFGNGTRLTVT.

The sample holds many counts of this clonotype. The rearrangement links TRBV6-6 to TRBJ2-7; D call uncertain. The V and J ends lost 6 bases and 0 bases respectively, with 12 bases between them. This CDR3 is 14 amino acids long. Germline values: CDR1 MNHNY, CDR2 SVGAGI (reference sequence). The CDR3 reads CASSYTLSSYEQYF. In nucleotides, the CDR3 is TGTGCCAGCAGCTACACGTTGTCCTCCTACGAGCAGTACTTC.

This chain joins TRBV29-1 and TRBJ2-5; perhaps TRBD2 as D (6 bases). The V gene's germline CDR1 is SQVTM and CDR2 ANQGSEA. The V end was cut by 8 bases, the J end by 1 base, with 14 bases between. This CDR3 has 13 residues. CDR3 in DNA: TGCAGCCCCTGGGGTAGCGGCCAAGAGACCCAGTACTTC. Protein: CSPWGSGQETQYF.